This TCR beta chain came from a study of technical replicates of blood from a few donors. Assay used: immunoSEQ multiplex PCR; TCRdb lists only in-frame clones, some missing. The table has 75,000 or so clones, roughly 93% seen once. With 6 bases clipped from V and 3 bases from J, the junction kept 3 bases outside the gene matches. From germline, CDR1 is MRHNA and CDR2 SNTAGT. The CDR3 contains 13 residues. This clone occurred once. This rearrangement joins TRBV6-4 to TRBJ1-2, with TRBD1 matching over 8 bases. Sequenced sample: T cells isolated from PBMCs. This sequence was found in a human donor in good health. The CDR3 loop is CASRMDRDYGYTF. The CDR3, as DNA: TGTGCCAGCAGGATGGACAGGGACTATGGCTACACCTTC.